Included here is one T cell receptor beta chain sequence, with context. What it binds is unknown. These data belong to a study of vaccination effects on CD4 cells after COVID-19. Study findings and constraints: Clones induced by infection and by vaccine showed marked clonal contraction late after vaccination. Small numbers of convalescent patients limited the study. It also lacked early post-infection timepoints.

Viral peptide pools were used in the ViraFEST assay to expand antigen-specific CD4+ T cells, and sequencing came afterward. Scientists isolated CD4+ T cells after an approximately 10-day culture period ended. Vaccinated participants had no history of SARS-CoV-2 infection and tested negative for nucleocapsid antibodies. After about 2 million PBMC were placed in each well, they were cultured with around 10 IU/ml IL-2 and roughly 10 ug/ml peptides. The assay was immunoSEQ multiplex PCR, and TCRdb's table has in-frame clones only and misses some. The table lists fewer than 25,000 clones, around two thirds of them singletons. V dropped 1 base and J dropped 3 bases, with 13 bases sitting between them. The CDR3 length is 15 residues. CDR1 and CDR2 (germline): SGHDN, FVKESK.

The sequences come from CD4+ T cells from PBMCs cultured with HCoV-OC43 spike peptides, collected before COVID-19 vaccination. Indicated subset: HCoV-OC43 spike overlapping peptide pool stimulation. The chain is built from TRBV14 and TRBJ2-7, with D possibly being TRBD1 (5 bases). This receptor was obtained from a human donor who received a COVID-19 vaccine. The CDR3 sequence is CASSQVNRLYYEQYF. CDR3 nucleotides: TGTGCCAGCAGCCAAGTTAACAGGTTATACTACGAGCAGTACTTC.